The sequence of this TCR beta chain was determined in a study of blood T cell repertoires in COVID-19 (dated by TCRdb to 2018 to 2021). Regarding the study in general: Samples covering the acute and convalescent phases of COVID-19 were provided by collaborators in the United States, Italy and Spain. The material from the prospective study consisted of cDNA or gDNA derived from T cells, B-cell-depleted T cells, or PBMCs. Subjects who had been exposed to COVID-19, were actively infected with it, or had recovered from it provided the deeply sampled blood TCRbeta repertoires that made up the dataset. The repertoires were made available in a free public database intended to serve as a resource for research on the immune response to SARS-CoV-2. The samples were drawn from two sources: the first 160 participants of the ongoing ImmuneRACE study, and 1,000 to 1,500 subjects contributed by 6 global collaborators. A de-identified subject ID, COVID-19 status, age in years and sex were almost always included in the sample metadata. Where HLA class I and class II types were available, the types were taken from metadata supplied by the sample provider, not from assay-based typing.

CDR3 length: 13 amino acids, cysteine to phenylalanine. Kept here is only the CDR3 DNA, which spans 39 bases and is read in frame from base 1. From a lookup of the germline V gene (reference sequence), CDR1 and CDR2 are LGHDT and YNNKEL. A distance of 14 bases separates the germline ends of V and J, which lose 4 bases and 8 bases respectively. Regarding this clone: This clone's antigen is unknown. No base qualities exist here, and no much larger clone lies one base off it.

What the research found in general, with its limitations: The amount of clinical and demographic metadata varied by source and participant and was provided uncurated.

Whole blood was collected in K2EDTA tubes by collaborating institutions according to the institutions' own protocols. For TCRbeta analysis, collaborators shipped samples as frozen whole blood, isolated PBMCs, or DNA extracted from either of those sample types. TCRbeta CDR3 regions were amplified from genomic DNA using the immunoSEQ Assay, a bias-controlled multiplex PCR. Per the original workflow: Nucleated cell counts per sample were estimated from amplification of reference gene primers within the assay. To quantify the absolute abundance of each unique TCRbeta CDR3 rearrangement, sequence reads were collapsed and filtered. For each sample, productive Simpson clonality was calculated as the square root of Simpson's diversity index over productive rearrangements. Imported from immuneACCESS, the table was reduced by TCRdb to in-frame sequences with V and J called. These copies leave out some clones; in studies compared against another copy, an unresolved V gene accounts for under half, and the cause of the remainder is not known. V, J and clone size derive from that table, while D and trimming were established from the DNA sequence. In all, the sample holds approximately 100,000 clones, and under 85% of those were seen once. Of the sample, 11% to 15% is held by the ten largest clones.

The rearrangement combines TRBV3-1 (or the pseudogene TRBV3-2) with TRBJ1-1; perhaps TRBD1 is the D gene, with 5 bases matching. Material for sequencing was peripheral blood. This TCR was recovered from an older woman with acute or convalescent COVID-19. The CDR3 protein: CASSLPGGREAFF. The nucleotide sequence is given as TGTGCCAGCAGCCTACCGGGGGGACGGGAAGCTTTCTTT.